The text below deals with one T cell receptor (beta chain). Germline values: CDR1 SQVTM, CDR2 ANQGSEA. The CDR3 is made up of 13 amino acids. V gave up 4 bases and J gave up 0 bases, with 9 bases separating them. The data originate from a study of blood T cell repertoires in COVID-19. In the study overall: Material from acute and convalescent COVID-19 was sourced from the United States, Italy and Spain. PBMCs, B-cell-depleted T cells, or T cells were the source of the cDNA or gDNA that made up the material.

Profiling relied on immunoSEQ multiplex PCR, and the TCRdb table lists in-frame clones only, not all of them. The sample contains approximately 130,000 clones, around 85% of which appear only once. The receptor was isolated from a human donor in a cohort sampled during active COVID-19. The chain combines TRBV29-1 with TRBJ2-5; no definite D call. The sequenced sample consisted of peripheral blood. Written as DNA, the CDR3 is TGCAGCGTTGTGGTTCAGTACCAAGAGACCCAGTACTTC. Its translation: CSVVVQYQETQYF.